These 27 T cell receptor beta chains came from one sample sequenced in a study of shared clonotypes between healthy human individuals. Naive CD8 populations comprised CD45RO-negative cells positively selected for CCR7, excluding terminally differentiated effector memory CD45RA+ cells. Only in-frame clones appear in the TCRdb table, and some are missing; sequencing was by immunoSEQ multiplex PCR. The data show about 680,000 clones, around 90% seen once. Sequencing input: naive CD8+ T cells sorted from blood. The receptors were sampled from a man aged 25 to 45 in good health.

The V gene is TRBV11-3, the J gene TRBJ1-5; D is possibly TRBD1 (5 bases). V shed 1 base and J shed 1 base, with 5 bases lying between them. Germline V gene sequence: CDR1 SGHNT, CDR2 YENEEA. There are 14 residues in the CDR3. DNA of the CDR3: TGTGCCAGCAGCTTAGGACAGAGCAATCAGCCCCAGCATTTT. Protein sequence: CASSLGQSNQPQHF.

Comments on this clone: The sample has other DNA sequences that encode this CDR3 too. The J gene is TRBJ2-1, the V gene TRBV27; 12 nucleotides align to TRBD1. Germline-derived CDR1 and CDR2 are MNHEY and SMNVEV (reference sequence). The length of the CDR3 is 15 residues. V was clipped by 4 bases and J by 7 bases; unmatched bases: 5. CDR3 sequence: CASSSRDRGLNEQFF. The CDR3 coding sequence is TGTGCCAGCAGTTCCAGGGACAGGGGGCTAAATGAGCAGTTCTTC.

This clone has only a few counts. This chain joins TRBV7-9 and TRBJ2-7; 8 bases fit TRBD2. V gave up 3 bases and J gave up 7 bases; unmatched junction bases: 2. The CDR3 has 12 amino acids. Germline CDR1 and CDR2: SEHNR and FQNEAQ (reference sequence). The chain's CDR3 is CASSFIAGEQYF. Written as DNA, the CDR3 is TGTGCCAGCAGCTTTATAGCGGGAGAGCAGTACTTC. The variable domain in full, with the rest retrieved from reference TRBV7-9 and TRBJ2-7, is DTGVSQNPRHKITKRGQNVTFRCDPISEHNRLYWYRQTLGQGPEFLTYFQNEAQLEKSRLLSDRFSAERPKGSFSTLEIQRTEQGDSAMYLCASSFIAGEQYFGPGTRLTVT.

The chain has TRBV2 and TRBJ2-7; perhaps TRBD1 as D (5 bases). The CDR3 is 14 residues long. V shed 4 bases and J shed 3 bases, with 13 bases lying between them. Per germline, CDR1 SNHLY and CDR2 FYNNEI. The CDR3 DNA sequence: TGTGCCAGCAGTGTAGGGCAGGGTCACTACGAGCAGTACTTC. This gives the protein CASSVGQGHYEQYF.

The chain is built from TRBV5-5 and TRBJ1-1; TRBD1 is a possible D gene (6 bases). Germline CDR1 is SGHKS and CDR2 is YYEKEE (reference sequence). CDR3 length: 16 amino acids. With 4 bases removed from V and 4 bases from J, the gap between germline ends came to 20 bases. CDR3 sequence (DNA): TGTGCCAGCAGCGTGAAAAAAGGGGGGAAGAGCACTGAAGCTTTCTTT. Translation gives CASSVKKGGKSTEAFF.

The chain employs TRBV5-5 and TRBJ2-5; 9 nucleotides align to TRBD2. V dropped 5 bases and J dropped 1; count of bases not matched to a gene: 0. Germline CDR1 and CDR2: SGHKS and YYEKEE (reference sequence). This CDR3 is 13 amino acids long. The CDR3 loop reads CASRTSGQETQYF. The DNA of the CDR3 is TGTGCCAGCAGGACTAGCGGCCAAGAGACCCAGTACTTC.

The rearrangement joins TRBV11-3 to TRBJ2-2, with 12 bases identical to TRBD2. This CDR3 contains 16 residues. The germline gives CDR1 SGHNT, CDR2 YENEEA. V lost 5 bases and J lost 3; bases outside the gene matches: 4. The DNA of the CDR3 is TGTGCCAGCAGCCAAGGACTAGCGGGGTACACCGGGGAGCTGTTTTTT. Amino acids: CASSQGLAGYTGELFF.

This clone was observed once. CDR3 region: CASNPIGAGETQYF. DNA for the CDR3: TGTGCCAGCAATCCTATAGGGGCTGGGGAGACCCAGTACTTC. This sequence joins TRBV6-5 and TRBJ2-5, with TRBD1 as a possible D gene (5 bases). The germline CDR1 and CDR2 sequences are MNHEY and SVGAGI. The ends were cut back, 7 bases at V and 5 bases at J, with 17 bases in the middle. The CDR3 is 14 residues long.

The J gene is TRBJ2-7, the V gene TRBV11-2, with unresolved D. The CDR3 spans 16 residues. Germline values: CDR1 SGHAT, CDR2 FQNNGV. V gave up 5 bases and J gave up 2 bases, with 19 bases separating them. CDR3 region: CASSPPKGGATYEQYF. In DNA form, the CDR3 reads TGTGCCAGCAGCCCCCCGAAGGGTGGCGCTACCTACGAGCAGTACTTC. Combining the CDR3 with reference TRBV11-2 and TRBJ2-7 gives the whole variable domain EAGVAQSPRYKIIEKRQSVAFWCNPISGHATLYWYQQILGQGPKLLIQFQNNGVVDDSQLPKDRFSAERLKGVDSTLKIQPAKLEDSAVYLCASSPPKGGATYEQYFGPGTRLTVT.

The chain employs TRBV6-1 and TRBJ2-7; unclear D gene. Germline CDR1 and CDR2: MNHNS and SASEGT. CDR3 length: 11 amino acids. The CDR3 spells CAVLPRVEQYF. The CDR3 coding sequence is TGTGCTGTTCTACCCCGGGTTGAGCAGTACTTC.

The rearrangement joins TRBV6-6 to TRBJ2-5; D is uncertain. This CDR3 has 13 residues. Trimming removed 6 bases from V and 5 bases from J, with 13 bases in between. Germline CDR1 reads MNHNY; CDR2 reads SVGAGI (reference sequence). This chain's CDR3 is CASRPVGRETQYF. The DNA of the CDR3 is TGTGCCAGCAGACCAGTCGGGCGGGAGACCCAGTACTTC.

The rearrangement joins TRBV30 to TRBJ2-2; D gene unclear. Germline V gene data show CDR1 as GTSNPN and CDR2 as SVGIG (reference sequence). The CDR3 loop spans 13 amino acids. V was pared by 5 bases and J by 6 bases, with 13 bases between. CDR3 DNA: TGTGCCTGGGGACCCCTTTTTGCCGGGGAGCTGTTTTTT. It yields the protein CAWGPLFAGELFF.

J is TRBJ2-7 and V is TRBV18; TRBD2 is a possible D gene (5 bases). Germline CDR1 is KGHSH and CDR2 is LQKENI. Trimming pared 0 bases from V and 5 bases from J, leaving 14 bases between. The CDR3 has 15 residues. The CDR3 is CASSPPNRGLDEQYF. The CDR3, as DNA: TGTGCCAGCTCACCACCGAACCGAGGGTTGGACGAGCAGTACTTC.

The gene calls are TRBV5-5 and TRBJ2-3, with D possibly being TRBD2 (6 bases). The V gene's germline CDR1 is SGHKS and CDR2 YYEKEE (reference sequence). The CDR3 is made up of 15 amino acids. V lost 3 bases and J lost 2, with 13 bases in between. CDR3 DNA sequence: TGTGCCAGCAGCTGGGACTTCGGGCACACAGATACGCAGTATTTT. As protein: CASSWDFGHTDTQYF.

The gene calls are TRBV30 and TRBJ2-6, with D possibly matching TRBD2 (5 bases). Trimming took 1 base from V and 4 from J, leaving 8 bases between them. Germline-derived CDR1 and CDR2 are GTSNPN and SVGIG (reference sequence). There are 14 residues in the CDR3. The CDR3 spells CAWSAGVGANVLTF. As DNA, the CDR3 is TGTGCCTGGAGTGCCGGGGTGGGGGCCAACGTCCTGACTTTC.

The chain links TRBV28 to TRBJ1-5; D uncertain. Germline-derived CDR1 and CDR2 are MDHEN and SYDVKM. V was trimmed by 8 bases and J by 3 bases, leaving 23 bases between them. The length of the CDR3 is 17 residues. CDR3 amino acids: CASPTSGRTINNQPQHF. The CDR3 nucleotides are TGTGCCAGCCCAACCTCGGGCAGGACGATAAACAATCAGCCCCAGCATTTT.

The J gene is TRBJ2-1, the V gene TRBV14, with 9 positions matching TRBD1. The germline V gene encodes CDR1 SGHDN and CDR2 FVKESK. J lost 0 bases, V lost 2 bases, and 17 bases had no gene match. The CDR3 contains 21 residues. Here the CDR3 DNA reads TGTGCCAGCAGCCAAATTGACCGGGACAGGGTCTATTATAGCTCCTACAATGAGCAGTTCTTC. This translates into CASSQIDRDRVYYSSYNEQFF.

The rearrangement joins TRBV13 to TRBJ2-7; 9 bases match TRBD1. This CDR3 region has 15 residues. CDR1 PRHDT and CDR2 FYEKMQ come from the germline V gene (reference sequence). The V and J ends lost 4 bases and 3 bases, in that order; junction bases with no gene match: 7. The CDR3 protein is CASSSRQGVNYEQYF. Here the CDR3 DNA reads TGTGCCAGCAGCTCCCGACAGGGGGTAAACTACGAGCAGTACTTC.

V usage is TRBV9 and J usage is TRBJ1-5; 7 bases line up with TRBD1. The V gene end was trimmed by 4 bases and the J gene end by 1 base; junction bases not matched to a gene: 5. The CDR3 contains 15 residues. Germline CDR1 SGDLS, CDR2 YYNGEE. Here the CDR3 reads CASSQWDSSNQPQHF. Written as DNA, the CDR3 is TGTGCCAGCAGCCAATGGGACAGCAGCAATCAGCCCCAGCATTTT.

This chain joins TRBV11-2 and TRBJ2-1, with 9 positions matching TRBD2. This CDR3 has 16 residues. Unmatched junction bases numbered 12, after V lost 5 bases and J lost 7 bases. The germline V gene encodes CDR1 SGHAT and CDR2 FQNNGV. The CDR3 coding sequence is TGTGCCAGCAGCCCCACCGGGGCGCGGGAGGGTAATGAGCAGTTCTTC. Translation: CASSPTGAREGNEQFF.

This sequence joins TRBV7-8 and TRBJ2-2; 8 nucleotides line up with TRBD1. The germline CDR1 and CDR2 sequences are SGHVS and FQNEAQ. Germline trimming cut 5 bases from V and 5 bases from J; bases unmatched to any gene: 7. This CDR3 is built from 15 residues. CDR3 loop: CASSRETGVTGELFF. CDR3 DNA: TGTGCCAGCAGCCGTGAGACAGGGGTTACCGGGGAGCTGTTTTTT.

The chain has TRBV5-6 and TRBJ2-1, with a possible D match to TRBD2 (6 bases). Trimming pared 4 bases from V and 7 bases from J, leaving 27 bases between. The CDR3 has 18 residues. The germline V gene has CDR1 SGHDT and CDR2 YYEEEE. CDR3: CASSTPVSGVFLRNEQFF. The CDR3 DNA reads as TGTGCCAGCAGCACGCCGGTCTCGGGAGTCTTTCTACGGAATGAGCAGTTCTTC.

CDR3 sequence: CASSLAAGLYNEQFF. CDR3 DNA sequence: TGTGCCAGCAGCTTGGCAGCGGGGCTTTACAATGAGCAGTTCTTC. The gene calls are TRBV5-6 and TRBJ2-1; TRBD2 matches at 7 bases. The CDR3 contains 15 residues. Per the germline V gene, CDR1 is SGHDT and CDR2 is YYEEEE. Trimming cost V 0 bases and J 4 bases; bases outside gene matches: 4.

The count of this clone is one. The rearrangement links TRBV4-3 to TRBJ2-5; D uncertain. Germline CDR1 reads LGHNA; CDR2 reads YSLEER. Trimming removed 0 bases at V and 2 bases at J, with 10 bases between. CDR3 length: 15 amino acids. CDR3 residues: CASSQDGSTQETQYF. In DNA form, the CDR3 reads TGCGCCAGCAGCCAAGATGGTTCGACGCAAGAGACCCAGTACTTC.

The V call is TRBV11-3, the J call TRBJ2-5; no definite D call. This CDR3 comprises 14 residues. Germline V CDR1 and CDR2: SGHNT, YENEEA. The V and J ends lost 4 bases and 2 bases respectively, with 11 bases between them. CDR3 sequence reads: CASSSWTEQETQYF. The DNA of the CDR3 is TGTGCCAGCAGCTCTTGGACGGAGCAAGAGACCCAGTACTTC.

The CDR3 region has the DNA TGTGCCAGCATGGGACAGACCCGGGGTGGCTACACCTTC. Translated, it gives CASMGQTRGGYTF. This chain connects TRBV27 to TRBJ1-2, with 7 bases that match TRBD1. V shed 7 bases and J 7 bases; nucleotides not matched to a gene: 9. The CDR3 totals 13 residues. CDR1 MNHEY and CDR2 SMNVEV come from the germline V gene (reference sequence).

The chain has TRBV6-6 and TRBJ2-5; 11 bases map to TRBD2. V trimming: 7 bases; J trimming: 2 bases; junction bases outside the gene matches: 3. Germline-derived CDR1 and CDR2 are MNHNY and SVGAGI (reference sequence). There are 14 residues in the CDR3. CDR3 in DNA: TGTGCCAGCACTAGCGGGAGGTGGCAAGAGACCCAGTACTTC. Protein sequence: CASTSGRWQETQYF.